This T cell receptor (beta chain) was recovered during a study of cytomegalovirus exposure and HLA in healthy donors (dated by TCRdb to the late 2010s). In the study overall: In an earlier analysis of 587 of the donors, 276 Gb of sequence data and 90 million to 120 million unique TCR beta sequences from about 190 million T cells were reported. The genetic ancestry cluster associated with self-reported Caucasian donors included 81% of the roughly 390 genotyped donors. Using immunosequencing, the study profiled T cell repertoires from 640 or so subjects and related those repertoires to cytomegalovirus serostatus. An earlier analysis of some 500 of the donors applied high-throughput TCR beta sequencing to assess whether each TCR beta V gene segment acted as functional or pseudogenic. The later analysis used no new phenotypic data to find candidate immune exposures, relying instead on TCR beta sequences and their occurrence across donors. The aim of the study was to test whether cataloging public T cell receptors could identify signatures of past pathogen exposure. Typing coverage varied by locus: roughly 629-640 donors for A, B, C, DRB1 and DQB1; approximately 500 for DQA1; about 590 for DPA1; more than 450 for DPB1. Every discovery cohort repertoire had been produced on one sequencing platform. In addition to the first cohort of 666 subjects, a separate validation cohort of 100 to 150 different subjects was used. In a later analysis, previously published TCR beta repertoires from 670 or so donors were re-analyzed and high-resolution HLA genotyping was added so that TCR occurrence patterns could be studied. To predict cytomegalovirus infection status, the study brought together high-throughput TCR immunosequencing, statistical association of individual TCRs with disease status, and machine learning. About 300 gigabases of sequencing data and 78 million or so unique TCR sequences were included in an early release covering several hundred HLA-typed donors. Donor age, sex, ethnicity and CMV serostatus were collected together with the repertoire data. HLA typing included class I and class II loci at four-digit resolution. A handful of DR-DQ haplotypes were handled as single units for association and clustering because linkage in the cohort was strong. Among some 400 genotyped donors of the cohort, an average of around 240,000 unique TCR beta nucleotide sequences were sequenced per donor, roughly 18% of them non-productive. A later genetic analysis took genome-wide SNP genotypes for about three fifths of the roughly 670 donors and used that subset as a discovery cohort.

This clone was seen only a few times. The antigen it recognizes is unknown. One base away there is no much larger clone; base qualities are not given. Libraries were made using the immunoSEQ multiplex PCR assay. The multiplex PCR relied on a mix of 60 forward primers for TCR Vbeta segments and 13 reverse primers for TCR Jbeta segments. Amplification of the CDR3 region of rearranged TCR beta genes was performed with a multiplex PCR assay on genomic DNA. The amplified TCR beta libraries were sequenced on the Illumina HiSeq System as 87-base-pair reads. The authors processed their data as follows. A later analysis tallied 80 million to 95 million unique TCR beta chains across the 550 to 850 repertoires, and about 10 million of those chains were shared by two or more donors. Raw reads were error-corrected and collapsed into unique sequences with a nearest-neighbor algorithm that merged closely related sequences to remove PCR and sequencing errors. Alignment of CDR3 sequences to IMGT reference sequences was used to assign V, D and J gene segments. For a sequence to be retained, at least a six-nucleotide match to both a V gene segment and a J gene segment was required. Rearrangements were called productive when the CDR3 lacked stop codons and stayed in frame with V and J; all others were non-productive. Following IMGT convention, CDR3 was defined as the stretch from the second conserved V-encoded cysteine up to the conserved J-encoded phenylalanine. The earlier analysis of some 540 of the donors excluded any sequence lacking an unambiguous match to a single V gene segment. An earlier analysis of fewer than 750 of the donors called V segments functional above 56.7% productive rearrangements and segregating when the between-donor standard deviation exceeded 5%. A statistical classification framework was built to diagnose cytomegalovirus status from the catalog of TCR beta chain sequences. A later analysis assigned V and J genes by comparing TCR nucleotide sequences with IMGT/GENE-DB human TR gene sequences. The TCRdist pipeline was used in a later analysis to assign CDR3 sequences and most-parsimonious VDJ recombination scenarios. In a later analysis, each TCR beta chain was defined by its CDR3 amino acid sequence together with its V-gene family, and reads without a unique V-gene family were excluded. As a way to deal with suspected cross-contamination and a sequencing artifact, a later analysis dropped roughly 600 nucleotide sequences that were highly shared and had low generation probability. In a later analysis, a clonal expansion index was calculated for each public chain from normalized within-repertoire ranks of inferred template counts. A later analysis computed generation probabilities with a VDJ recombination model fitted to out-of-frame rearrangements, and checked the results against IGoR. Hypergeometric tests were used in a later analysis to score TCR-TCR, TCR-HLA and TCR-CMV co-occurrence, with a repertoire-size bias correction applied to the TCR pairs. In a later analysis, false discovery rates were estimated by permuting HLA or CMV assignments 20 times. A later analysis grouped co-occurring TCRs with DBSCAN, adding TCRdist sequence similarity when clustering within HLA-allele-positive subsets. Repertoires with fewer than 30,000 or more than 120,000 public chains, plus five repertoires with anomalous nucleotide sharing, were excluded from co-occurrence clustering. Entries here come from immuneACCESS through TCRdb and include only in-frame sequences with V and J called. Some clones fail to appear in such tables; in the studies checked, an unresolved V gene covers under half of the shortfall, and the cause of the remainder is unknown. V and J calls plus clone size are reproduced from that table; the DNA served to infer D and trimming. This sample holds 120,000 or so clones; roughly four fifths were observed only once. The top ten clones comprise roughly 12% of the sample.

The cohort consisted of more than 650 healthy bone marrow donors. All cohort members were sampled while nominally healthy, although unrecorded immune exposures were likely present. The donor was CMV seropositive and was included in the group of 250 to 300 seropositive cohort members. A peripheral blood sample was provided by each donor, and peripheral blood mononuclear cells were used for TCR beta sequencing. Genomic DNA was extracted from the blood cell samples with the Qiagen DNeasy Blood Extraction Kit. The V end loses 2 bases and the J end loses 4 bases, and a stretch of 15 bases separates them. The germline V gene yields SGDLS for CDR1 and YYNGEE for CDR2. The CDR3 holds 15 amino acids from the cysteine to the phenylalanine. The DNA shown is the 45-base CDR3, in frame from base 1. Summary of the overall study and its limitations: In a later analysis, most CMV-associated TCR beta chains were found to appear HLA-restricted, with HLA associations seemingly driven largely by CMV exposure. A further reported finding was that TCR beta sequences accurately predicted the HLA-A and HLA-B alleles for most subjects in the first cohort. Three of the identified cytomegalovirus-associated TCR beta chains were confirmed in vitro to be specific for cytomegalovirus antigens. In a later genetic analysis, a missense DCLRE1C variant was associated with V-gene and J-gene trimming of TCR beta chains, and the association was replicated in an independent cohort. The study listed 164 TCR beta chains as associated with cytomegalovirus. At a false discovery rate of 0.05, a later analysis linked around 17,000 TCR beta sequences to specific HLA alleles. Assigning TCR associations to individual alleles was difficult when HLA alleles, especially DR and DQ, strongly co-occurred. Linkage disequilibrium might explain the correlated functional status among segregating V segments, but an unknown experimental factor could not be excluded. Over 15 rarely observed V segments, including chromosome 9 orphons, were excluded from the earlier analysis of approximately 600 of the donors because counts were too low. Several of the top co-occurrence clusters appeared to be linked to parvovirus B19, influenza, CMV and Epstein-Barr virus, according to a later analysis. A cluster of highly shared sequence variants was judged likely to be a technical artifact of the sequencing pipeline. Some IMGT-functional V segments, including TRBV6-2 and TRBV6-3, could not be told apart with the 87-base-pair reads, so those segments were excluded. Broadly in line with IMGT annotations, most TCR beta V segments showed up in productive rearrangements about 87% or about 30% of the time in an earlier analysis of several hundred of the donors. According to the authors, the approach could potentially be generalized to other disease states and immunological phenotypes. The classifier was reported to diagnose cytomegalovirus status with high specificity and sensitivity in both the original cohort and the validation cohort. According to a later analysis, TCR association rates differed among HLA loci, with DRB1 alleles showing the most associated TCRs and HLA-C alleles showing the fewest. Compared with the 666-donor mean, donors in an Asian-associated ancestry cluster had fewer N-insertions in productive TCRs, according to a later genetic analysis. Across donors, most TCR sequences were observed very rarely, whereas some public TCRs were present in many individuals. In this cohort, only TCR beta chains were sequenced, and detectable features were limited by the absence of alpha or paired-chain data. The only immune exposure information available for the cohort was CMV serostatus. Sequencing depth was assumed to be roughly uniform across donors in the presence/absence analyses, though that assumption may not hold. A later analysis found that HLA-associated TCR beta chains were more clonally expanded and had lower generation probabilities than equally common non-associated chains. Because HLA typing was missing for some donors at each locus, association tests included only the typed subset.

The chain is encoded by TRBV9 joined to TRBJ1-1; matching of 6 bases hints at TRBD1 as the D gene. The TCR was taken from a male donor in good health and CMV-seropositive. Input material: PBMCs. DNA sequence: TGTGCCAGCAGCGTCTCACAGGGTCGGGGCACTGAAGCTTTCTTT. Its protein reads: CASSVSQGRGTEAFF.